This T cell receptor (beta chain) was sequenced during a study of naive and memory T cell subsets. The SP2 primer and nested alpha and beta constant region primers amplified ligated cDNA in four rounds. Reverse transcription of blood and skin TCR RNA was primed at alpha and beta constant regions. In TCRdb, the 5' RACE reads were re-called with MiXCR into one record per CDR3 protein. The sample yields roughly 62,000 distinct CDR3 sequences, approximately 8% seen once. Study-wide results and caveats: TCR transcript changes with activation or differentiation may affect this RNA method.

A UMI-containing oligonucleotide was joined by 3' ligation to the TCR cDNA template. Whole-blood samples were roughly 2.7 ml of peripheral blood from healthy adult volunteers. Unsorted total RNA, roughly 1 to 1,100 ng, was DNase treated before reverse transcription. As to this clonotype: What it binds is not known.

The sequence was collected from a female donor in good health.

The CDR3 here is CASSGVGYTEAFF. CDR3 coding DNA: TGTGCCAGCAGTGGAGTGGGTTATACTGAAGCTTTCTTT. The V gene is TRBV27, the J gene TRBJ1-1; D not certain. Looked up from germline, CDR1 is MNHEY and CDR2 is SMNVEV (reference sequence). This CDR3 is built from 13 residues. The ends were cut back, 5 bases at V and 5 bases at J, with 12 bases in the middle.